This section outlines one T cell receptor (beta chain) sequence together with its context. Unmatched junction bases numbered 6, after V lost 3 bases and J lost 2 bases. The CDR3 contains 18 residues. Germline lookup yields CDR1 SGHTA and CDR2 FQGTGA. The record originates from a study of shared clonotypes between healthy human individuals. Method: immunoSEQ multiplex PCR; TCRdb's copy keeps in-frame clones and lacks some. The table includes about 2.3 million clones, 92% detected once. The rearrangement links TRBV7-3 to TRBJ2-1; 14 bases match TRBD2. The source is a man in his late teens or twenties in good health. Some clones in this sample may be carry-over from other donors' samples. Sequenced input: naive CD4+ T cells from PBMCs. Subset meaning: CD45RA+ positively selected. CDR3 amino acids: CASSFNPGLAGAYNEQFF. CDR3 in DNA: TGTGCCAGCAGCTTTAACCCGGGACTAGCGGGGGCCTACAATGAGCAGTTCTTC. Full variable domain (missing parts from reference TRBV7-3 and TRBJ2-1): GAGVSQTPSNKVTEKGKYVELRCDPISGHTALYWYRQSLGQGPEFLIYFQGTGAADDSGLPNDRFFAVRPEGSVSTLKIQRTERGDSAVYLCASSFNPGLAGAYNEQFFGPGTRLTVL.